This T cell receptor beta chain is from a study of long-term antiretroviral therapy in people with HIV. Points from the study as a whole: Diversity increased after ART yet remained lower than in transplant donor controls. In HIV, the repertoires covered a tighter span of CDR3 lengths than in controls.

V was shortened by 7 bases and J by 7 bases, with 23 bases between the two germline ends. Germline V lookup: CDR1 SQVTM, CDR2 ANQGSEA. The CDR3 covers 15 residues. Sequencing used immunoSEQ v3.0 at survey level. Profiling relied on immunoSEQ multiplex PCR, and the TCRdb table lists in-frame clones only, not all of them. The table includes some 30,000 clones, around 97% detected once. About this clone itself: Its antigen is not identified.

The chain has TRBV29-1 and TRBJ2-1; TRBD2 might be the D (6 bases). Source: unsorted PBMCs, taken 7.6 years after starting antiretroviral therapy. The clonotype comes from a man aged 30-40 years with HIV. For the CDR3, the DNA is TGCAGCGGCATACACCGGGACTCGGGGCAAAATGAGCAGTTCTTC. Translation: CSGIHRDSGQNEQFF.